One and the same sample provided the 14 T cell receptor beta chains below, sequenced in a study of OX40 agonist ivuxolimab in advanced cancers. TCRdb's table, derived via immunoSEQ multiplex PCR, lists solely in-frame clones and lacks some. The sample comprises approximately 76,000 clones, roughly 85% of which are singletons, and 0.61% rests with the top ten. Sequences were derived from CD4+ or CD8+ T cells sorted from blood, sampled in a trial of the OX40 agonist ivuxolimab. The receptor source for this set is an adult with an advanced solid tumor such as melanoma, head and neck, liver or kidney cancer.

The chain links TRBV2 to TRBJ2-1; TRBD2 might be the D (6 bases). This CDR3 comprises 13 residues. Trimming removed 6 bases from V and 8 bases from J, with 14 bases in between. Per the germline V gene, CDR1 is SNHLY and CDR2 is FYNNEI. CDR3 amino acids: CASSLRGADEQFF. The CDR3 DNA follows: TGTGCCAGCAGCCTCCGCGGGGCCGATGAGCAGTTCTTC.

The count of this clone is one. In DNA, the CDR3 is TGTGCCAGCAGTTACCTGGGGACCTACGAGCAGTACTTC. Its translation is CASSYLGTYEQYF. The rearrangement links TRBV6-5 to TRBJ2-7; D unclear. With 2 bases removed from V and 2 bases from J, the gap between germline ends came to 7 bases. Germline-derived CDR1 and CDR2 are MNHEY and SVGAGI. CDR3 size: 13 residues.

The chain employs TRBV2 and TRBJ2-1, with 7 bases identical to TRBD2. This CDR3 spans 15 amino acids. The V gene end was trimmed by 8 bases and the J gene end by 2 bases; junction bases not matched to a gene: 9. Germline values: CDR1 SNHLY, CDR2 FYNNEI. CDR3 region: CASYMRGTPYNEQFF. CDR3 coding DNA: TGTGCCAGCTACATGCGGGGGACCCCCTACAATGAGCAGTTCTTC.

V gene TRBV9 combines with J gene TRBJ2-3; 7 nucleotides align to TRBD2. Germline-derived CDR1 and CDR2 are SGDLS and YYNGEE. Trimming at V came to 0 bases and at J to 7 bases, leaving 8 bases not matched to a gene. This CDR3 contains 15 residues. The CDR3 coding sequence is TGTGCCAGCAGCGTAGGGGGGACTAACCTTTATACGCAGTATTTT. Translation: CASSVGGTNLYTQYF.

The chain recombines TRBV7-2 with TRBJ2-1; no reliable D call. This CDR3 is 13 amino acids long. V gave up 0 bases and J gave up 9 bases, with 9 bases separating them. Germline CDR1 is SGHTA and CDR2 is FQGNSA. The CDR3 DNA reads as TGTGCCAGCAGCTTAGCAGGGTTAGGTGAGCAGTTCTTC. Encoded protein: CASSLAGLGEQFF.

This clone was seen once. J is TRBJ2-7 and V is TRBV6-1; D is undetermined. This CDR3 contains 18 residues. CDR1 and CDR2 (germline): MNHNS, SASEGT. Trimming shortened V by 3 bases and J by 1 base, and 22 bases separated the two germline ends. The chain's CDR3 is CASSDPQAPSPMSYEQYF. In DNA, the CDR3 is TGTGCCAGCAGTGACCCCCAGGCCCCATCCCCAATGTCCTACGAGCAGTACTTC.

J is TRBJ1-1 and V is TRBV5-1; TRBD1 is a possible D gene (6 bases). This CDR3 is 15 amino acids long. V lost 4 bases to trimming and J lost 0 bases, with 13 bases between them. Germline CDR1 SGHRS, CDR2 YFSETQ. The CDR3 protein is CASSIAGDMNTEAFF. DNA for the CDR3: TGCGCCAGCAGCATCGCAGGGGACATGAACACTGAAGCTTTCTTT. The complete variable domain, with remaining parts taken from reference TRBV5-1 and TRBJ1-1, reads KAGVTQTPRYLIKTRGQQVTLSCSPISGHRSVSWYQQTPGQGLQFLFEYFSETQRNKGNFPGRFSGRQFSNSRSEMNVSTLELGDSALYLCASSIAGDMNTEAFFGQGTRLTVV.

The chain joins TRBV5-4 to TRBJ2-3; D not resolved. The CDR3 consists of 15 residues. Germline CDR1 SGHNT, CDR2 YYREEE (reference sequence). Trimming took 0 bases from V and 1 from J, leaving 9 bases between them. CDR3 sequence: CASSLDLKGTDTQYF. Here the CDR3 DNA reads TGTGCCAGCAGCTTGGACCTTAAGGGCACAGATACGCAGTATTTT. Complete variable domain (other parts from reference TRBV5-4 and TRBJ2-3): ETGVTQSPTHLIKTRGQQVTLRCSSQSGHNTVSWYQQALGQGPQFIFQYYREEENGRGNFPPRFSGLQFPNYSSELNVNALELDDSALYLCASSLDLKGTDTQYFGPGTRLTVL.

The V gene is TRBV6-5, the J gene TRBJ1-2; D is possibly TRBD1 (5 bases). Trimming stripped 0 bases from V and 7 bases from J, with 12 bases between. This CDR3 is 14 amino acids long. CDR1 MNHEY and CDR2 SVGAGI come from the germline V gene. The CDR3 region is CASSYSSGDPGYTF. CDR3 in DNA: TGTGCCAGCAGTTACTCGTCCGGGGACCCTGGCTACACCTTC.

This clone has more than one count but fewer than ten. The gene calls are TRBV10-3 and TRBJ2-2; 8 bases line up with TRBD2. Germline V gives CDR1 ENHRY, CDR2 SYGVKD. The trim removed 2 bases at V and 7 bases at J, leaving 9 bases unmatched. CDR3 length equals 16 residues. The CDR3 DNA follows: TGTGCCATCAGTGAGCTTTTAGCGGGGACGGGCGGGGAGCTGTTTTTT. Encoded protein: CAISELLAGTGGELFF.

This chain uses TRBV7-3 with TRBJ2-1, with 9 positions matching TRBD1. J was trimmed by 16 bases and V by 5 bases; bases with no gene match: 12. The V gene's germline CDR1 is SGHTA and CDR2 FQGTGA. This CDR3 is built from 13 residues. The CDR3 region has the DNA TGTGCCAGCAGCCTAAATGCGGGGGACAGGGTTTTCTTC. Protein: CASSLNAGDRVFF.

This clone was detected only once. This chain joins TRBV5-1 and TRBJ2-7; TRBD1 or TRBD2 may be the D gene (5 bases each). This CDR3 contains 15 residues. Germline V lookup: CDR1 SGHRS, CDR2 YFSETQ. V was pared by 4 bases and J by 6 bases, with 20 bases between. As DNA, the CDR3 is TGCGCCAGCAGCAATACCGGGGCTTCAAGAAGCGAGCAGTACTTC. It translates to CASSNTGASRSEQYF.

The chain couples TRBV7-3 to TRBJ2-1; 7 bases map to TRBD1. The ends lost 1 base at V and 5 bases at J; junction bases unmatched: 8. There are 16 residues in the CDR3. CDR1 and CDR2 (germline): SGHTA, FQGTGA. The CDR3 nucleotides read TGTGCCAGCAGCTTAAACGCTCCCACAGGGGACAATGAGCAGTTCTTC. Amino acids: CASSLNAPTGDNEQFF.

The V call is TRBV27, the J call TRBJ1-5; 8 bases fit TRBD1. The CDR3 totals 16 residues. The J segment lost 2 bases and the V segment lost 4 bases, leaving 7 bases of the junction unmatched. Per germline, CDR1 MNHEY and CDR2 SMNVEV (reference sequence). CDR3: CASSSPGGAGNQPQHF. CDR3 nucleotide sequence: TGTGCCAGCAGTTCTCCAGGGGGCGCCGGCAATCAGCCCCAGCATTTT.